One T cell receptor (beta chain) is described in this entry. The CDR3 sequence is 14 residues long. Germline V gene sequence: CDR1 LNHDA, CDR2 SQIVND (reference sequence). J lost 0 bases, V lost 4 bases, and 2 bases had no gene match. This specimen comes from a study of T cell changes during pregnancy in multiple sclerosis. The data were produced by immunoSEQ multiplex PCR, yet TCRdb's version contains in-frame clones alone and is incomplete. The sample records roughly 68,000 clones, about 91% being singletons. The TCR originated in a female donor in good health, enrolled as a control in a pregnancy study. This chain joins TRBV19 and TRBJ2-7; 8 bases agree with TRBD1. Sequenced here: peripheral blood, sampled in the second trimester of pregnancy. The CDR3 here is CASSTGQGSYEQYF. The CDR3 coding sequence is TGTGCCAGTAGTACAGGACAGGGCTCCTACGAGCAGTACTTC.